This T cell receptor (beta chain) was captured by sequencing in a study of blood T cells in healthy people across ages. Study-wide points: Underestimates were what the diversity estimates from one million T cells were considered to be.

Combining a sample-barcoded 5' primer with a J-beta primer mix, a second PCR ran for 7 to 11 cycles. MiXCR was run by TCRdb on the 5' RACE reads, yielding one entry per CDR3 protein. The sample gives approximately 940,000 distinct CDR3 sequences, roughly 43% of which show up once; 13% is in the top ten. CDR1 and CDR2 from the germline V gene are SGDLS and YYNGEE. This CDR3 is 17 amino acids long. V was trimmed by 3 bases and J by 5 bases, leaving 22 bases between them. Notes on this clonotype: As yet, its antigen is unknown.

Source material: blood. This chain links TRBV9 with TRBJ2-3, with D unclear. The origin of this receptor is a man aged 30 to 45 in good health. CDR3 nucleotides: TGTGCCAGCAGCGCGCTGGGCATGAATACCGACGTAGATACGCAGTATTTT. Protein sequence: CASSALGMNTDVDTQYF.